The 22 T cell receptor beta chains given below trace back to one sample, sequenced in a study of T cell repertoires in cytomegalovirus infection. TCRdb re-called the reads through MiXCR, storing one row per CDR3 protein. The sample has roughly 700,000 distinct CDR3 sequences; approximately 33% are singletons. No antigen has been assigned to these receptors. The sample consisted of cultured PBMCs, taken from culture after CMV antigen stimulation. The receptors originated from a human donor in good health (CMV status not recorded). Some clones in this sample may be carry-over from other donors' samples.

A few counts support this clonotype. V is TRBV7-2 and J is TRBJ2-2; no definite D call. The germline V gene has CDR1 SGHTA and CDR2 FQGNSA. This CDR3 spans 13 amino acids. Deletions cut 6 bases from V and 5 bases from J, with 10 bases between. The CDR3 reads CASRRGRTGELFF. The CDR3 nucleotides are TGTGCCAGCAGACGCGGACGTACCGGGGAGCTGTTTTTT.

V is TRBV5-5 and J is TRBJ2-5; D gene uncertain. The germline gives CDR1 SGHKS, CDR2 YYEKEE (reference sequence). The germline V and J ends were trimmed by 5 bases and 5 bases, with 16 bases remaining between them. CDR3 size: 14 residues. The chain's CDR3 is CASSYGPIEETQYF. CDR3 nucleotide sequence: TGTGCCAGCAGTTATGGACCGATTGAGGAGACCCAGTACTTC.

A remark on this clonotype: An end of the junction does not agree with germline; a read error may underlie this. The J gene is TRBJ2-6, the V gene TRBV2; no firm D call. Germline-derived CDR1 and CDR2 are SNHLY and FYNNEI. This CDR3 is built from 15 residues. The CDR3 DNA reads as TGTGCCAGCGGTGAAGGTTTCTCTGGGGCCAACGTCCTGACTTTC. The encoded protein is CASGEGFSGANVLTF.

This clonotype appeared once. The chain employs TRBV5-4 and TRBJ1-1; D may be TRBD1 (5 bases). Germline assignment: CDR1 SGHNT and CDR2 YYREEE (reference sequence). CDR3 size: 14 residues. Trimming shortened V by 2 bases and J by 8 bases, and 16 bases separated the two germline ends. CDR3 residues: CASSFGDPGTEAFF. CDR3 sequence (DNA): TGTGCCAGCAGCTTTGGGGACCCAGGGACCGAAGCTTTCTTT.

The chain links TRBV4-1 to TRBJ2-2, with 9 positions matching TRBD1. The germline V gene encodes CDR1 MGHRA and CDR2 YSYEKL. CDR3 length: 17 amino acids. The V segment lost 5 bases and the J segment 2 bases; nucleotides outside the gene matches: 9. DNA of the CDR3: TGCGCCAGCAGCGGTGGGGGGACAGGGAAAAACACCGGGGAGCTGTTTTTT. Translated, it gives CASSGGGTGKNTGELFF.

Worth noting for this clonotype: This may arise from a read error, as a much more abundant clone is one base away. V usage is TRBV7-2 and J usage is TRBJ2-3; 9 nucleotides agree with TRBD2. The CDR3 consists of 15 residues. In germline, CDR1 is SGHTA, CDR2 FQGNSA. The CDR3 DNA follows: TGTGCCAACAGCGGGTGGACTAGCGTGGGGGATACGCAGTATTTT. It codes for CANSGWTSVGDTQYF.

The chain is built from TRBV28 and TRBJ1-1; 7 positions match TRBD1. This CDR3 is 14 amino acids long. V lost 4 bases to trimming and J lost 5 bases; unmatched junction nucleotides: 7. Per the germline V gene, CDR1 is MDHEN and CDR2 is SYDVKM. CDR3 sequence (DNA): TGTGCCAGCAGTTCGACAGGGTGGGTTACTGAAGCTTTCTTT. It translates to CASSSTGWVTEAFF.

J is TRBJ2-3 and V is TRBV5-1; 7 bases are shared with TRBD1. The germline V gene encodes CDR1 SGHRS and CDR2 YFSETQ. V was pared by 0 bases and J by 0 bases, with 16 bases of the junction left unmatched. This CDR3 has 20 residues. The chain's CDR3 is CASSLVFGTASFVSTDTQYF. CDR3 in DNA: TGCGCCAGCAGCTTGGTATTCGGGACAGCTAGCTTTGTGAGCACAGATACGCAGTATTTT. Based on the CDR3 plus reference TRBV5-1 and TRBJ2-3, the full variable domain is KAGVTQTPRYLIKTRGQQVTLSCSPISGHRSVSWYQQTPGQGLQFLFEYFSETQRNKGNFPGRFSGRQFSNSRSEMNVSTLELGDSALYLCASSLVFGTASFVSTDTQYFGPGTRLTVL.

This rearrangement joins TRBV27 to TRBJ1-1; D call uncertain. This CDR3 comprises 16 residues. Germline CDR1 MNHEY, CDR2 SMNVEV (reference sequence). V lost 5 bases and J lost 5, with 21 bases in between. The CDR3, as DNA: TGTGCCAGCAGTGCGGAGGTAGAGCTCGGATGGACTGAAGCTTTCTTT. Encoded protein: CASSAEVELGWTEAFF.

The gene calls are TRBV27 and TRBJ1-1; possibly TRBD1 for D (5 bases). In germline, CDR1 is MNHEY, CDR2 SMNVEV (reference sequence). The CDR3 length is 15 residues. Between the trimmed V and J ends, which lost 4 bases and 5 bases, there was a span of 17 bases. CDR3 amino acids: CASSSTLGGLTEAFF. The CDR3 DNA reads as TGTGCCAGCAGTTCCACCCTTGGGGGTTTGACTGAAGCTTTCTTT.

This clonotype was observed a handful of times. This chain joins TRBV7-2 and TRBJ1-3; unclear D gene. The CDR3 runs to 14 residues. Germline CDR1 is SGHTA and CDR2 is FQGNSA. The V end lost 5 bases, the J end lost 3 bases, and 11 bases lay between the germline ends. CDR3 DNA: TGTGCCAGCAGCACTCAAGGGTTTGGAAACACCATATATTTT. Translation: CASSTQGFGNTIYF.

This clonotype has at least ten counts. The chain employs TRBV7-2 and TRBJ2-3; 7 bases are shared with TRBD1. Germline loops: CDR1 SGHTA, CDR2 FQGNSA. The CDR3 has 14 residues. V shed 5 bases, J shed 8 bases, and the junction held 10 bases outside the gene matches. DNA for the CDR3: TGTGCCAGCAGCGCACCTGACAGGGCTAGTACGCAGTATTTT. It translates to CASSAPDRASTQYF.

The V gene is TRBV4-1, the J gene TRBJ1-5; D uncertain. The CDR3 totals 15 residues. The ends were cut back, 1 base at V and 2 bases at J, with 9 bases in the middle. Germline values: CDR1 MGHRA, CDR2 YSYEKL. The chain's CDR3 is CASSQGGAGNQPQHF. The CDR3 DNA reads TGCGCCAGCAGCCAAGGAGGCGCGGGCAATCAGCCCCAGCATTTT.

The V gene is TRBV4-3, the J gene TRBJ1-4, with TRBD1 matching 7 bases. CDR1 is LGHNA, CDR2 YSLEER, per germline. V was clipped by 2 bases and J by 0 bases; unmatched bases: 6. The CDR3 is made up of 17 amino acids. CDR3 nucleotides: TGCGCCAGCAGCCAAAGGGCACAGGGGCCAACTAATGAAAAACTGTTTTTT. Translating gives CASSQRAQGPTNEKLFF.

This clonotype was counted ten times or more. The chain links TRBV28 to TRBJ2-7; D unclear. V dropped 3 bases and J dropped 2 bases, with 11 bases sitting between them. The germline V gene has CDR1 MDHEN and CDR2 SYDVKM. CDR3 size: 14 residues. The CDR3 is CASSFAVSPYEQYV. In nucleotides, the CDR3 is TGTGCCAGCAGTTTCGCGGTGTCCCCCTACGAGCAGTACGTC.

This clonotype was observed a few times. The chain combines TRBV4-1 with TRBJ2-1; no firm D call. CDR3 length: 13 amino acids. V lost 1 base and J 6 bases, leaving 7 bases between the germline ends. Germline CDR1 is MGHRA and CDR2 is YSYEKL. The CDR3 DNA follows: TGCGCCAGCAGCCAAGGTGTGGGCAATGAGCAGTTCTTC. Translated: CASSQGVGNEQFF.

The chain links TRBV20-1 to TRBJ1-1; D is unclear. V was trimmed by 1 base and J by 10 bases, leaving 10 bases between them. The CDR3 totals 11 residues. CDR1 DFQATT and CDR2 SNEGSKA come from the germline V gene (reference sequence). The DNA for the CDR3 is TGCAGTGCTAGAGGAGACACACCAGCTTTCTTT. This encodes CSARGDTPAFF.

This rearrangement joins TRBV19 to TRBJ2-3, with 9 bases fitting TRBD2. Per the germline V gene, CDR1 is LNHDA and CDR2 is SQIVND (reference sequence). Trimming took 5 bases from V and 2 from J; bases not matched to a gene: 8. This CDR3 has 16 residues. CDR3 in DNA: TGTGCCAGTAGTCCCGCGACTAGCGGATACACAGATACGCAGTATTTT. Translation: CASSPATSGYTDTQYF.

V usage is TRBV7-2 and J usage is TRBJ2-4; D gene uncertain. Trimming stripped 5 bases from V and 9 bases from J, with 17 bases between. From germline, CDR1 is SGHTA and CDR2 FQGNSA. This CDR3 comprises 14 residues. CDR3 residues: CASSESLGYTIQYF. As DNA, the CDR3 is TGTGCCAGCAGCGAGTCGCTTGGCTACACCATTCAGTACTTC.

The genes are TRBV11-2 and TRBJ2-1; no reliable D call. The CDR3 covers 13 residues. Looked up from germline, CDR1 is SGHAT and CDR2 is FQNNGV. Trimming shortened V by 0 bases and J by 7 bases, and 7 bases separated the two germline ends. The CDR3 DNA sequence: TGTGCCAGCAGCTTAGATGAAGGGAATGAGCAGTTCTTC. Residues: CASSLDEGNEQFF.

Details on this clonotype: An end of the junction does not agree with germline; a read error may underlie this. The V and J genes are TRBV10-3 and TRBJ2-1, with D perhaps matching TRBD2 (6 bases). Germline assignment: CDR1 ENHRY and CDR2 SYGVKD. The CDR3 runs to 11 residues. Here the CDR3 reads CAISEGAGTRF. CDR3 in DNA: TGTGCCATCAGTGAAGGGGCGGGGACCAGATTC.

This chain joins TRBV10-3 and TRBJ2-3; tentatively, D is TRBD1 (5 bases). The CDR3 contains 16 residues. Trimming stripped 3 bases from V and 1 base from J, with 14 bases between. Germline V lookup: CDR1 ENHRY, CDR2 SYGVKD. Written as DNA, the CDR3 is TGTGCCATCAGTGATCCCAGGGTTGGAGGCACAGATACGCAGTATTTT. Translated: CAISDPRVGGTDTQYF.